Following are 17 T cell receptor beta chains from one sample sequenced in a study of beta chain features in type 1 diabetes. Expressed TCRB transcripts were sequenced after all isolated RNA was converted to cDNA. The assay was immunoSEQ multiplex PCR, and TCRdb's table has in-frame clones only and misses some. The sample carries under 950,000 clones, roughly a sixth recorded once. Input material: naive CD4+ T cells from blood. The receptors originated from a woman between 18 and 29 years old in good health.

This clone was seen a few times. The J gene is TRBJ1-5, the V gene TRBV4-3; D uncertain. The CDR3 is 13 residues long. In germline, CDR1 is LGHNA, CDR2 YSLEER. V was cut by 4 bases and J by 5 bases, with 9 bases left in between. CDR3 protein: CASSRSRHQPQHF. CDR3 in DNA: TGCGCCAGCAGCCGATCCCGGCATCAGCCCCAGCATTTT.

The CDR3, as DNA: TGTGCCAGCAGCGTAGGGGTGGGGGCCAACGTCCTGACTTTC. As protein: CASSVGVGANVLTF. The genes are TRBV9 and TRBJ2-6; D ambiguous. Trimming took 0 bases from V and 4 from J, leaving 5 bases between them. The CDR3 length is 14 residues. Looked up from germline, CDR1 is SGDLS and CDR2 is YYNGEE.

This clone appeared a few times. The V call is TRBV18, the J call TRBJ2-3, with 10 positions matching TRBD2. With V trimmed by 6 bases and J by 2 bases, 8 bases remained unmatched. Germline CDR1 is KGHSH and CDR2 is LQKENI. The CDR3 runs to 16 residues. CDR3 in DNA: TGTGCCAGCTCGCCTACTAGCGGGATTTTCACAGATACGCAGTATTTT. Translated, it gives CASSPTSGIFTDTQYF.

The table lists this clone with a few counts. The J gene is TRBJ2-7, the V gene TRBV28; tentatively, D is TRBD2 (6 bases). The CDR3 is made up of 14 amino acids. Germline V lookup: CDR1 MDHEN, CDR2 SYDVKM. Trimming shortened V by 2 bases and J by 2 bases, and 10 bases separated the two germline ends. CDR3 nucleotides: TGTGCCAGCAGTTTAGTGGGGGGAGCCTACGAGCAGTACTTC. Its translation: CASSLVGGAYEQYF.

This clone came up a few times. The rearrangement joins TRBV7-3 to TRBJ2-2, with TRBD1 matching over 7 bases. The CDR3 contains 14 residues. Trimming at V came to 3 bases and at J to 3 bases, leaving 1 base not matched to a gene. Looked up from germline, CDR1 is SGHTA and CDR2 is FQGTGA. The CDR3 DNA is TGTGCCAGCAGCTTTGACAGGGACACCGGGGAGCTGTTTTTT. Amino acids: CASSFDRDTGELFF.

The chain has TRBV29-1 and TRBJ1-3; D remains ambiguous. V was clipped by 7 bases and J by 4 bases, with 8 bases between them. Germline V gene data show CDR1 as SQVTM and CDR2 as ANQGSEA. This CDR3 region has 11 residues. Written as DNA, the CDR3 is TGCAGCGCCCAGACCGGAAACACCATATATTTT. Its protein product is CSAQTGNTIYF.

J is TRBJ2-7 and V is TRBV10-3, with 8 bases identical to TRBD2. Germline-derived CDR1 and CDR2 are ENHRY and SYGVKD. This CDR3 has 15 amino acids. Trimming cost V 3 bases and J 3 bases; bases outside gene matches: 7. The CDR3 region is CAISEGIAGNYEQYF. In nucleotides, the CDR3 is TGTGCCATCAGTGAAGGGATAGCGGGAAACTACGAGCAGTACTTC.

The chain combines TRBV10-1 with TRBJ2-3; D assignment may be TRBD1 or TRBD2 (6 bases each). This CDR3 region has 13 residues. Looked up from germline, CDR1 is WNHNN and CDR2 is SYGVQD (reference sequence). Trimming shortened V by 3 bases and J by 7 bases, and 11 bases separated the two germline ends. The CDR3 loop reads CASSEPGAYTQYF. The CDR3 DNA reads TGCGCCAGCAGTGAACCGGGGGCTTATACGCAGTATTTT.

Only a few counts were recorded for this clone. J is TRBJ2-3 and V is TRBV15, with D possibly TRBD1 on 7 matching bases. The V gene lost 0 bases and the J gene lost 3 bases, with 22 bases spanning the gap. Germline values: CDR1 LNHNV, CDR2 YYDKDF (reference sequence). The CDR3 runs to 19 residues. The CDR3 DNA reads as TGTGCCACCAGCAGAGAGGGGCCCGGAGGGGGCACTTTGACAGATACGCAGTATTTT. Its protein product is CATSREGPGGGTLTDTQYF. The full variable domain, completed using reference TRBV15 and TRBJ2-3, is DAMVIQNPRYQVTQFGKPVTLSCSQTLNHNVMYWYQQKSSQAPKLLFHYYDKDFNNEADTPDNFQSRRPNTSFCFLDIRSPGLGDTAMYLCATSREGPGGGTLTDTQYFGPGTRLTVL.

V usage is TRBV5-1 and J usage is TRBJ2-7; 7 bases are a match to TRBD2. Unmatched junction bases numbered 6, after V lost 0 bases and J lost 3 bases. The CDR3 covers 15 residues. Germline CDR1 SGHRS, CDR2 YFSETQ. The CDR3 is CASSLGRGLNYEQYF. The CDR3 coding sequence is TGCGCCAGCAGCTTGGGGCGGGGGTTGAACTACGAGCAGTACTTC.

The V gene is TRBV28, the J gene TRBJ2-3; 13 bases line up with TRBD2. The trim removed 4 bases at V and 3 bases at J, leaving 13 bases unmatched. This CDR3 has 19 amino acids. Looked up from germline, CDR1 is MDHEN and CDR2 is SYDVKM. The CDR3 here is CASSYQLAGGHWVTDTQYF. CDR3 sequence (DNA): TGTGCCAGCAGTTACCAACTAGCGGGAGGGCACTGGGTGACAGATACGCAGTATTTT.

This sequence joins TRBV5-4 and TRBJ2-1; TRBD2 agrees at 8 bases. The CDR3 has 17 amino acids. The germline V gene has CDR1 SGHNT and CDR2 YYREEE (reference sequence). The V and J ends lost 2 bases and 4 bases, in that order; junction bases with no gene match: 11. The CDR3 DNA follows: TGTGCCAGCAGCTTCAACGGACTAGCCTCCTTTTACAATGAGCAGTTCTTC. It translates to CASSFNGLASFYNEQFF.

This clone was seen more than once but under ten times. CDR3 loop: CASSSTGATDTQYF. CDR3 nucleotides: TGTGCCAGCAGTTCGACAGGAGCCACAGATACGCAGTATTTT. The chain links TRBV6-6 to TRBJ2-3; D perhaps matches TRBD1 (6 bases). CDR1 and CDR2 from the germline V gene are MNHNY and SVGAGI (reference sequence). V dropped 4 bases and J dropped 2 bases, with 10 bases sitting between them. The CDR3 totals 14 residues.

This clone was counted between two and nine times. The chain carries TRBV6-1 and TRBJ2-1; tentatively, D is TRBD1 (5 bases). This CDR3 comprises 16 residues. Germline values: CDR1 MNHNS, CDR2 SASEGT. V was pared by 1 base and J by 7 bases, with 17 bases between. The CDR3 region has the DNA TGTGCCAGCAGTGAAGTTGTATTTGGGGCTAAAAATGAGCAGTTCTTC. Residues: CASSEVVFGAKNEQFF.

Only a few counts were recorded for this clone. This sequence joins TRBV4-2 and TRBJ2-4; D may be TRBD1 (5 bases). This CDR3 is 16 amino acids long. V was pared by 1 base and J by 8 bases, with 18 bases between. Germline V lookup: CDR1 LGHNA, CDR2 YNFKEQ. CDR3 residues: CASSQVGRERVDIQYF. The CDR3 coding sequence is TGTGCCAGCAGCCAAGTCGGCAGGGAACGTGTCGACATTCAGTACTTC.

CDR3 region: CSATWGETQYF. The DNA for the CDR3 is TGCAGTGCTACTTGGGGAGAGACCCAGTACTTC. The chain is built from TRBV20-1 and TRBJ2-5; no firm D call. CDR3 length: 11 amino acids. The V gene's germline CDR1 is DFQATT and CDR2 SNEGSKA (reference sequence). Trimming pared 4 bases from V and 4 bases from J, leaving 7 bases between.

The CDR3 region has the DNA TGCGCCAGCAGCCAAAATCCAGGACCTGCCAGCTCCTACAATGAGCAGTTCTTC. This encodes CASSQNPGPASSYNEQFF. The gene calls are TRBV4-3 and TRBJ2-1; D is ambiguous. Trimming shortened V by 2 bases and J by 0 bases, and 17 bases separated the two germline ends. This CDR3 is 18 amino acids long. From germline, CDR1 is LGHNA and CDR2 YSLEER.